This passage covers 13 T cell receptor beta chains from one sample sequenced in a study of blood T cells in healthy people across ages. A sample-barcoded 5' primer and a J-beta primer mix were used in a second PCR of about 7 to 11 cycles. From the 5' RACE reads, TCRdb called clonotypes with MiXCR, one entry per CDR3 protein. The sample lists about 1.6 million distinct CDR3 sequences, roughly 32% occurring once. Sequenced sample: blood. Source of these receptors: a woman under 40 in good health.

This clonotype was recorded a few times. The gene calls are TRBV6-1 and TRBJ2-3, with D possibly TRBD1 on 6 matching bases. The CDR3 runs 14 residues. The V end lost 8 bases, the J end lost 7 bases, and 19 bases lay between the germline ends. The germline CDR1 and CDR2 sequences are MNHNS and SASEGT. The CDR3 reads CASPGTAGANTQYF. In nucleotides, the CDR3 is TGTGCCAGCCCCGGGACGGCAGGGGCTAATACGCAGTATTTT.

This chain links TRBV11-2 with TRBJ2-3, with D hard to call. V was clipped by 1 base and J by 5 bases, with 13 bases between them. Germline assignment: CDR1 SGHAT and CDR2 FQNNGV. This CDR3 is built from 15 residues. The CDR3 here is CASSLVGMSGDTQYF. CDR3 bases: TGTGCCAGCAGCTTAGTAGGGATGTCTGGAGATACGCAGTATTTT.

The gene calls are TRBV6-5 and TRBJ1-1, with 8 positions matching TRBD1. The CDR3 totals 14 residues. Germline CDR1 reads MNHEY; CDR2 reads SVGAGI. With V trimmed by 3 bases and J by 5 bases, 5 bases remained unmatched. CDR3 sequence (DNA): TGTGCCAGCAGTTATCAGGGGGCGAAGACTGAAGCTTTCTTT. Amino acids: CASSYQGAKTEAFF.

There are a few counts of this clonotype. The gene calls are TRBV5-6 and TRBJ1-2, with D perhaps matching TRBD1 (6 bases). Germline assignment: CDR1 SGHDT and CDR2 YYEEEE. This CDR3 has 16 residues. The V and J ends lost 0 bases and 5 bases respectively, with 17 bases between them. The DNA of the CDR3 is TGTGCCAGCAGCTTGGGGACAGCTAACATCCCATATGGCTACACCTTC. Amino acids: CASSLGTANIPYGYTF.

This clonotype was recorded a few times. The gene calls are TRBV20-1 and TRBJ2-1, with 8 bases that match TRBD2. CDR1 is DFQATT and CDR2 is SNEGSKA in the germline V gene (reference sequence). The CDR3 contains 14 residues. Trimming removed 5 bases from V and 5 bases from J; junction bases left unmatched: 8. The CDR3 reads CSASRLAIHNEQFF. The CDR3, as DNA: TGCAGTGCTTCACGACTAGCGATCCACAATGAGCAGTTCTTC.

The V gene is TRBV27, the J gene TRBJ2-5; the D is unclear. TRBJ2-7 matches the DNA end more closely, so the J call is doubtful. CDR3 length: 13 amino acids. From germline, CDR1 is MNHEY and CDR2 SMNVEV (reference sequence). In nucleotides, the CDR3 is TGTGCCAGCAGTTTTGGAATAGCCTGCGAGCAGTACTTC. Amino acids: CASSFGIACEQYF.

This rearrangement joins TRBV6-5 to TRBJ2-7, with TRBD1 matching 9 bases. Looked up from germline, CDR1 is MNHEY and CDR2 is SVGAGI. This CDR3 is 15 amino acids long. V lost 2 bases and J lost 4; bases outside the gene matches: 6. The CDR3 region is CASSYRDRGGYEQYF. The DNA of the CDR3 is TGTGCCAGCAGTTACAGAGACAGGGGGGGGTACGAGCAGTACTTC.

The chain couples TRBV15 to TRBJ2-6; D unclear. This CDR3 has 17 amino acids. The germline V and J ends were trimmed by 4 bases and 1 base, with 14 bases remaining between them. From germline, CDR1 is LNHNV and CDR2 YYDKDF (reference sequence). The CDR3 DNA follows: TGTGCCACCAGCACCGGAGAGGTGAAATCTGGGGCCAACGTCCTGACTTTC. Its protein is CATSTGEVKSGANVLTF.

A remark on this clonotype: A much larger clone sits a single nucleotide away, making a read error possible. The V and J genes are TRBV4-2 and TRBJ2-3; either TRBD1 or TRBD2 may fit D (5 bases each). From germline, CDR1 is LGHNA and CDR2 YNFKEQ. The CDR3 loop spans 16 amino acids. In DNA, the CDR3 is TGTGCCAGCAGCCAAGATCCGGGACGGTACACAGATTCGCAGTATTTT. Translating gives CASSQDPGRYTDSQYF.

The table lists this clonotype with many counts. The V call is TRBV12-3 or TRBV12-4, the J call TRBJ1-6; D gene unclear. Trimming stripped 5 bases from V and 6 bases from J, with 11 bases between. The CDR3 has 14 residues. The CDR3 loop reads CASSPSGSNSPLHF. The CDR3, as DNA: TGTGCCAGCAGTCCCTCGGGCAGTAATTCACCCCTCCACTTT.

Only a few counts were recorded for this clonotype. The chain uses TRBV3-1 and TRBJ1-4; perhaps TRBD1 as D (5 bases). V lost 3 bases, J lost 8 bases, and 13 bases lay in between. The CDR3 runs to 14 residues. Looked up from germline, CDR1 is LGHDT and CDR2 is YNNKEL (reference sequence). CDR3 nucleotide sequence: TGTGCCAGCAGCCAGTTCAGGGCAGGCGAAAAACTGTTTTTT. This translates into CASSQFRAGEKLFF.

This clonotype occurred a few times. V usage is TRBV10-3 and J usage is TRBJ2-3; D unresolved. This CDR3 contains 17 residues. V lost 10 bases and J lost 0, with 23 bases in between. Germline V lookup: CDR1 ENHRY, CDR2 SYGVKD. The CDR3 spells CATFPMGWQFSTDTQYF. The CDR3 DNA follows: TGTGCCACCTTCCCTATGGGATGGCAGTTTAGCACAGATACGCAGTATTTT.

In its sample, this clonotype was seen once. The CDR3 region has the DNA TGTGCCAGCAGTTATTTTGCCGAGGCGGGAGGGGAGACCCAGTACTTC. Protein product: CASSYFAEAGGETQYF. The V call is TRBV6-2 or TRBV6-3, the J call TRBJ2-5; 9 nucleotides match TRBD2. The J segment lost 5 bases and the V segment lost 3 bases, leaving 10 bases of the junction unmatched. The germline CDR1 and CDR2 sequences are MNHEY and SVGEGT. The CDR3 has 16 residues.